Presented here are 24 T cell receptor beta chains from one specimen sequenced in a study of shared clonotypes between healthy human individuals (dated by TCRdb to 2019 to 2021). The method was the immunoSEQ multiplex PCR assay. TCRdb stores this immuneACCESS table with in-frame sequences only. Part of the clones is absent; in the studies checked, under half of the shortfall reflects unresolved V genes, and no reason is known for the rest. The table for this sample lists approximately 460,000 clones; 70% to 80% of them were counted only once. The top ten constitute approximately 12% of the sample. Sequencing used PBMCs. These receptors were taken from a woman in her forties in good health. Some clones in this sample may be carry-over from other donors' samples.

Notes on this clone: The junction departs from the called germline gene at one end, perhaps through a read error. The same CDR3 can be traced to other DNA sequences in this sample. The J gene is TRBJ1-2, the V gene TRBV29-1; D ambiguous. Looked up from germline, CDR1 is SQVTM and CDR2 is ANQGSEA. CDR3 length: 12 amino acids. The CDR3 loop reads CSVEDHNYGYTF. The CDR3 region has the DNA TGCAGCGTTGAGGACCATAACTACGGCTACACCTTC.

Note on this clone: This CDR3 is also generated by other DNA sequences in the sample. The chain is built from TRBV29-1 and TRBJ1-2, with D unclear. Germline-derived CDR1 and CDR2 are SQVTM and ANQGSEA. The CDR3 is made up of 9 amino acids. V was pared by 6 bases and J by 9 bases, with 8 bases between. The CDR3 spells CSVESSYTF. The CDR3 DNA reads TGCAGCGTGGAGAGTAGCTACACCTTC.

In its sample, this clone was seen once. Being one base from a much bigger clone, this may be a read error. The chain uses TRBV7-9 and TRBJ2-3; maybe TRBD2 (6 bases). Trimming pared 2 bases from V and 5 bases from J, leaving 17 bases between. Germline lookup yields CDR1 SEHNR and CDR2 FQNEAQ (reference sequence). The CDR3 runs to 16 residues. The CDR3 sequence: CASSLSLARAVDTQYF. In DNA, the CDR3 is TGTGCCAGCAGCTTAAGCCTAGCGAGAGCGGTAGATACGCAGTATTTT.

The chain employs TRBV5-1 and TRBJ1-3; D is unresolved. The CDR3 consists of 15 residues. Trimming pared 7 bases from V and 0 bases from J, leaving 14 bases between. Germline CDR1 reads SGHRS; CDR2 reads YFSETQ. DNA of the CDR3: TGCGCCAGCTCCCCGGACGGACCCTCTGGAAACACCATATATTTT. It specifies CASSPDGPSGNTIYF.

This chain uses TRBV5-4 with TRBJ2-7, with 12 bases lining up with TRBD2. Losses at the gene ends were 3 bases for V and 7 bases for J; bases not matched to a gene: 8. The CDR3 runs to 15 residues. Germline V gene sequence: CDR1 SGHNT, CDR2 YYREEE (reference sequence). As DNA, the CDR3 is TGTGCCAGCAGCTCAATGACTAGCGGGAGCTCGGAGCAGTACTTC. Translated: CASSSMTSGSSEQYF.

This clone was seen a few times. This chain uses TRBV7-2 with TRBJ2-6, with D hard to call. Trimming left V 3 bases short and J 4 bases short, with 4 bases between. The CDR3 has 13 amino acids. Germline V CDR1 and CDR2: SGHTA, FQGNSA. CDR3 residues: CASSFLGANVLTF. The CDR3 bases are TGTGCCAGCAGCTTTCTGGGGGCCAACGTCCTGACTTTC.

This clone was seen a few times. The gene calls are TRBV10-3 and TRBJ1-2; maybe TRBD1 (6 bases). The V end was cut by 6 bases, the J end by 6 bases, with 14 bases between. CDR3 size: 13 residues. Per germline, CDR1 ENHRY and CDR2 SYGVKD. In DNA form, the CDR3 reads TGTGCCATCAGCGTTACAGGGTCAGATGGCTACACCTTC. This translates into CAISVTGSDGYTF.

A word on this clone: This clone may be a read error of a much larger clone one base away. The chain carries TRBV7-2 and TRBJ1-2; 9 bases fit TRBD1. V shed 1 base, J shed 6 bases, and the junction held 0 bases outside the gene matches. Germline V lookup: CDR1 SGHTA, CDR2 FQGNSA. This CDR3 spans 13 amino acids. CDR3 residues: CASSLGTGDGYTF. CDR3 coding DNA: TGTGCCAGCAGCTTAGGGACAGGGGATGGCTACACCTTC.

As DNA, the CDR3 is TGTGCCAGCAGTTTCCGGGACGGCTATCAGCCCCAGCATTTT. Protein sequence: CASSFRDGYQPQHF. The chain joins TRBV6-1 to TRBJ1-5, with D possibly matching TRBD1 (5 bases). The CDR3 runs to 14 residues. Trimming took 5 bases from V and 5 from J, leaving 13 bases between them. CDR1 and CDR2 from the germline V gene are MNHNS and SASEGT.

This rearrangement joins TRBV19 to TRBJ2-5, with 9 bases identical to TRBD1. The CDR3 has 14 residues. Germline V CDR1 and CDR2: LNHDA, SQIVND (reference sequence). The V segment lost 4 bases and the J segment 5 bases; nucleotides outside the gene matches: 5. As DNA, the CDR3 is TGTGCCAGTAGTACGGGACAGGGAGGGGAGACCCAGTACTTC. Encoded protein: CASSTGQGGETQYF.

In the case of this clone: A much larger clone lies a single base off, so this may be a read error. Other DNA sequences in the sample encode the same CDR3. This rearrangement joins TRBV11-1 to TRBJ2-5, with 11 bases that match TRBD2. Germline assignment: CDR1 SGHAT and CDR2 FQDESV (reference sequence). The ends lost 5 bases at V and 5 bases at J; junction bases unmatched: 7. The CDR3 has 15 amino acids. CDR3 bases: TGTGCCAGCAGCCGGCGGAGACTAGCGGGGGAGACCCAGTACTTC. This gives the protein CASSRRRLAGETQYF.

This sequence joins TRBV15 and TRBJ2-7; 9 bases line up with TRBD1. This CDR3 has 15 residues. CDR1 is LNHNV, CDR2 YYDKDF, per germline (reference sequence). V was pared by 7 bases and J by 2 bases, with 9 bases of the junction left unmatched. The CDR3 reads CATNPPRTGAYEQYF. Written as DNA, the CDR3 is TGTGCCACCAACCCACCCCGGACAGGGGCCTACGAGCAGTACTTC. The variable domain in full, with the rest retrieved from reference TRBV15 and TRBJ2-7, is DAMVIQNPRYQVTQFGKPVTLSCSQTLNHNVMYWYQQKSSQAPKLLFHYYDKDFNNEADTPDNFQSRRPNTSFCFLDIRSPGLGDTAMYLCATNPPRTGAYEQYFGPGTRLTVT.

This clone was counted only a few times. The CDR3, as DNA: TGTGCCAGCCCCGAAGGAGCTTTCTTT. Amino acids: CASPEGAFF. The chain has TRBV27 and TRBJ1-1; D remains ambiguous. CDR3 size: 9 residues. Germline V gene sequence: CDR1 MNHEY, CDR2 SMNVEV (reference sequence). Trimming left V 8 bases short and J 10 bases short, with 8 bases between.

V is TRBV28 and J is TRBJ2-1; possibly TRBD1 for D (5 bases). The V end was cut by 6 bases, the J end by 5 bases, with 14 bases between. The CDR3 loop spans 14 amino acids. Germline V gives CDR1 MDHEN, CDR2 SYDVKM. Written as DNA, the CDR3 is TGTGCCAGCAGCCTAGGGGTTTTAAACAATGAGCAGTTCTTC. Residues: CASSLGVLNNEQFF.

The chain combines TRBV6-1 with TRBJ1-5, with D perhaps matching TRBD1 (5 bases). Germline values: CDR1 MNHNS, CDR2 SASEGT. The V gene lost 8 bases and the J gene lost 5 bases, with 13 bases spanning the gap. The CDR3 has 13 residues. The DNA for the CDR3 is TGTGCCAGCGGGGCGGGGTCCGATCAGCCCCAGCATTTT. Amino acids: CASGAGSDQPQHF.

The chain uses TRBV7-9 and TRBJ2-1; D is unclear. This CDR3 spans 16 amino acids. The germline V gene has CDR1 SEHNR and CDR2 FQNEAQ (reference sequence). V gave up 1 base and J gave up 4 bases, with 14 bases separating them. CDR3 sequence reads: CASSLGEYSGYNEQFF. As DNA, the CDR3 is TGTGCCAGCAGCTTAGGGGAATACTCCGGATACAATGAGCAGTTCTTC.

In regard to this clone: Since a far larger clone is one base different, this is likely a read error. This sequence joins TRBV27 and TRBJ2-3; D remains ambiguous. The CDR3 spans 13 residues. Germline-derived CDR1 and CDR2 are MNHEY and SMNVEV (reference sequence). CDR3 loop: CGSTRSHGDTQYF. The CDR3 coding sequence is TGTGGCAGCACAAGGTCCCACGGTGATACGCAGTATTTT.

Concerning this clone: Being one base from a much bigger clone, this may be a read error. Other DNA sequences in this specimen translate into the identical CDR3. The chain couples TRBV29-1 to TRBJ1-1; D possibly corresponds to TRBD1 (6 bases). There are 14 residues in the CDR3. Germline V gives CDR1 SQVTM, CDR2 ANQGSEA. V was pared by 6 bases and J by 4 bases, with 18 bases between. DNA for the CDR3: TGCAGCGTCAAGGGGGGTGCTAGAGTCACTGAAGCTTTCTTT. This translates into CSVKGGARVTEAFF.

The chain is built from TRBV9 and TRBJ2-5, with 7 bases fitting TRBD2. The CDR3 length is 15 residues. Per germline, CDR1 SGDLS and CDR2 YYNGEE. J was trimmed by 2 bases and V by 0 bases; bases with no gene match: 4. CDR3 sequence reads: CASSVGAGVQETQYF. In nucleotides, the CDR3 is TGTGCCAGCAGCGTAGGGGCGGGAGTTCAAGAGACCCAGTACTTC.

This rearrangement joins TRBV18 to TRBJ2-6, with D hard to call. The CDR3 covers 17 residues. Germline loops: CDR1 KGHSH, CDR2 LQKENI. Trimming took 2 bases from V and 4 from J, leaving 15 bases between them. Written as DNA, the CDR3 is TGTGCCAGCTCACCAATTTCCCCTACCCCCGGGGCCAACGTCCTGACTTTC. It yields the protein CASSPISPTPGANVLTF.

This sequence joins TRBV5-1 and TRBJ1-1, with TRBD1 as a possible D gene (5 bases). V lost 4 bases, J lost 1 base, and 11 bases lay in between. The CDR3 totals 14 residues. Germline CDR1 is SGHRS and CDR2 is YFSETQ. This chain's CDR3 is CASSTGTANTEAFF. In DNA form, the CDR3 reads TGCGCCAGCAGCACCGGGACGGCGAACACTGAAGCTTTCTTT.

The chain combines TRBV4-3 with TRBJ1-1; perhaps TRBD1 as D (6 bases). Germline lookup yields CDR1 LGHNA and CDR2 YSLEER. The CDR3 is 16 amino acids. Trimming stripped 0 bases from V and 1 base from J, with 12 bases between. The CDR3 sequence is CASSQDRGTPNTEAFF. CDR3 sequence (DNA): TGCGCCAGCAGCCAAGATAGGGGGACACCGAACACTGAAGCTTTCTTT.

As to this clone: Other DNA sequences in the same sample also yield this CDR3. The V and J genes are TRBV9 and TRBJ2-1; D assignment may be TRBD1 or TRBD2 (5 bases each). This CDR3 contains 15 residues. Germline loops: CDR1 SGDLS, CDR2 YYNGEE. V lost 0 bases, J lost 3 bases, and 10 bases lay in between. The DNA of the CDR3 is TGTGCCAGCAGCGTAGGAGGGGCGGGCTACAATGAGCAGTTCTTC. As protein: CASSVGGAGYNEQFF.

CDR3 sequence: CASSLPLSGANVLTF. CDR3 DNA: TGTGCCAGCAGCTTACCCCTCTCTGGGGCCAACGTCCTGACTTTC. The gene calls are TRBV7-3 and TRBJ2-6; D unclear. The V and J ends lost 2 bases and 0 bases respectively, with 5 bases between them. From germline, CDR1 is SGHTA and CDR2 FQGTGA. This CDR3 contains 15 residues.